This T cell receptor beta chain was found in a study of shared clonotypes between healthy human individuals. Study-wide points: The genetic and exposure-history diversity represented was limited by few donors.

Assay: immunoSEQ multiplex PCR; the TCRdb copy retains only in-frame clones and omits some. Of about 710,000 clones in the sample, 55% to 85% were seen once. As to this clone: Its antigen is undetermined.

This CDR3 contains 15 residues. Germline CDR1 reads MDHEN; CDR2 reads SYDVKM. Between the trimmed V and J ends, which lost 3 bases and 0 bases, there was a span of 11 bases. Source material: memory CD4+ T cells sorted from blood. Stated subset: CD45RA-negative fraction. The sequence was obtained from a woman under 40 in good health. J is TRBJ1-1 and V is TRBV28, with D unresolved. CDR3 sequence reads: CASSLYGALNTEAFF. Written as DNA, the CDR3 is TGTGCCAGCAGTTTGTATGGAGCTTTGAACACTGAAGCTTTCTTT.